The sequence of this T cell receptor (beta chain) was determined in a study of tumor and adjacent non-tumor tissue in lung cancer. The overall study: The cohort had 12 adenocarcinoma, a couple of squamous cell and 1 small cell patients. Some 4.2 million productive TCRbeta reads were obtained per sample on average.

Findings of the study overall: Higher tumor TCR diversity was associated with shorter survival. Top 100 clones took a larger repertoire share in normal lung.

As to this clonotype: Its specificity is unknown.

Trimming left V 10 bases short and J 15 bases short, with 34 bases between. Per germline, CDR1 KGHDR and CDR2 SFDVKD. The CDR3 is 16 residues long. The template was RNA from unsorted bulk tissue. This non-tumor lung sample came from over 3 cm beyond the tumor edge. The library came from three nested PCR rounds adapted from ARM-PCR protocols. TCRdb recomputed calls from the multiplex PCR reads with MiXCR, one row per CDR3 protein. The repertoire consists of around 80,000 distinct CDR3 sequences, with about 80% occurring once and the leading ten covering 40%. The rearrangement uses TRBV24-1 and TRBJ2-3; the D gene is possibly TRBD1 (6 bases). This TCR was sampled from a man aged 65 to 79 with non-small cell lung cancer. Sequencing was carried out using distant non-tumor lung tissue. The CDR3 nucleotides read TGTGCCACGCAAGGTAAAGGGGGTTACCGCACAGATAGGCAATATTTT. It yields the protein CATQGKGGYRTDRQYF.